This TCR beta chain was found in a study of blood T cells in healthy people across ages. Together with a sample-barcoded 5' primer, a J-beta primer mix was included in a second PCR lasting about 7 to 12 cycles. From the 5' RACE reads, TCRdb called clonotypes with MiXCR, one entry per CDR3 protein. The data hold fewer than 2,000,000 distinct CDR3 sequences, with roughly two fifths observed a single time. To note about this clonotype: As yet, its antigen is unknown.

Sample donors were healthy Caucasian individuals that came from Russia, aged roughly 6 to 100. Whole-study findings and limits: The CMV status of each donor remained undetermined, and this could have confounded shifts in expanded clonotypes. Compared with aged donors, long-lived donors showed fewer expanded clones, suggesting selection. Significant beta diversity loss was already apparent by age approximately 38, declining roughly linearly.

The CDR3 contains 17 residues. In germline, CDR1 is MNHEY, CDR2 SMNVEV (reference sequence). V was cut by 1 base and J by 1 base, with 16 bases left in between. The receptor was isolated from a human donor in good health. What was sequenced was blood. This sequence joins TRBV27 and TRBJ1-1; D perhaps matches TRBD1 (6 bases). The CDR3 bases are TGTGCCAGCAGTTTATTGCCAGGTTGGGGACAGAACACTGAAGCTTTCTTT. Amino acids: CASSLLPGWGQNTEAFF.